A single sample gave rise to the 7 T cell receptor beta chains below, sequenced in a study of T cell responses to AZD1222 COVID-19 vaccine. The data were produced by immunoSEQ multiplex PCR, yet TCRdb's version contains in-frame clones alone and is incomplete. The table includes more than 90,000 clones, 85% to 90% detected once. The material was peripheral blood, obtained 28 days after the second AZD1222 dose. Every receptor here comes from an adult who received the AZD1222 COVID-19 vaccine.

CDR3: CASTPQGDWAGNTIYF. Here the CDR3 DNA reads TGTGCCAGTACCCCCCAGGGGGATTGGGCAGGAAACACCATATATTTT. The chain carries TRBV19 and TRBJ1-3, with TRBD1 identical over 7 bases. Per germline, CDR1 LNHDA and CDR2 SQIVND (reference sequence). Losses at the gene ends were 7 bases for V and 4 bases for J; bases not matched to a gene: 13. The CDR3 has 16 residues.

The J gene is TRBJ1-5, the V gene TRBV3-1 (or the pseudogene TRBV3-2); D not resolved. With 0 bases removed from V and 7 bases from J, the gap between germline ends came to 7 bases. The germline V gene has CDR1 LGHDT and CDR2 YNNKEL (reference sequence). The CDR3 totals 13 residues. The CDR3 DNA is TGTGCCAGCAGCCAAGATCAGTCCCAGCCCCAGCATTTT. It yields the protein CASSQDQSQPQHF.

This clone was recorded once. The chain employs TRBV7-6 and TRBJ2-7; 8 bases line up with TRBD1. Germline assignment: CDR1 SGHVS and CDR2 FNYEAQ. V shed 4 bases, J shed 5 bases, and the junction held 10 bases outside the gene matches. The CDR3 has 15 residues. The CDR3 reads CASSSGQGALNEQYF. The CDR3 nucleotides are TGTGCCAGCAGCTCCGGCCAGGGGGCGCTGAACGAGCAGTACTTC. The full variable domain, with the rest looked up from reference TRBV7-6 and TRBJ2-7, is GAGVSQSPRYKVTKRGQDVALRCDPISGHVSLYWYRQALGQGPEFLTYFNYEAQQDKSGLPNDRFSAERPEGSISTLTIQRTEQRDSAMYRCASSSGQGALNEQYFGPGTRLTVT.

This clone was observed a few times. This chain uses TRBV6-4 with TRBJ2-1; D may match TRBD1 or TRBD2 (6 bases each). Germline CDR1 is MRHNA and CDR2 is SNTAGT. The CDR3 has 15 amino acids. V was shortened by 2 bases and J by 6 bases, with 14 bases between the two germline ends. The CDR3 spells CASSDEGGEGNEQFF. The CDR3 DNA is TGTGCCAGCAGTGACGAGGGGGGCGAAGGCAATGAGCAGTTCTTC.

The chain carries TRBV30 and TRBJ1-1, with unresolved D. Germline lookup yields CDR1 GTSNPN and CDR2 SVGIG (reference sequence). V was cut by 0 bases and J by 1 base, with 18 bases left in between. The CDR3 is 17 residues long. CDR3 coding DNA: TGTGCCTGGAGTGTAGAGATCGTCTCCGGGTGGAACACTGAAGCTTTCTTT. Its protein is CAWSVEIVSGWNTEAFF. Full variable domain (rest looked up from reference TRBV30 and TRBJ1-1): SQTIHQWPATLVQPVGSPLSLECTVEGTSNPNLYWYRQAAGRGLQLLFYSVGIGQISSEVPQNLSASRPQDRQFILSSKKLLLSDSGFYLCAWSVEIVSGWNTEAFFGQGTRLTVV.

The rearrangement joins TRBV24-1 to TRBJ2-3; 10 bases match TRBD2. Per the germline V gene, CDR1 is KGHDR and CDR2 is SFDVKD. The CDR3 consists of 15 residues. V was clipped by 7 bases and J by 5 bases; unmatched bases: 8. The CDR3 region is CATSPSGSIIDTQYF. The CDR3 coding sequence is TGTGCCACCAGCCCTAGCGGGAGTATCATAGATACGCAGTATTTT.

The rearrangement links TRBV11-2 to TRBJ1-2, with TRBD1 matching over 9 bases. Unmatched junction bases numbered 8, after V lost 6 bases and J lost 6 bases. CDR3 size: 14 residues. CDR1 is SGHAT and CDR2 is FQNNGV in the germline V gene. CDR3 sequence: CASSYDRGGNGYTF. The CDR3 DNA reads TGTGCCAGCAGTTACGACAGGGGGGGGAATGGCTACACCTTC.